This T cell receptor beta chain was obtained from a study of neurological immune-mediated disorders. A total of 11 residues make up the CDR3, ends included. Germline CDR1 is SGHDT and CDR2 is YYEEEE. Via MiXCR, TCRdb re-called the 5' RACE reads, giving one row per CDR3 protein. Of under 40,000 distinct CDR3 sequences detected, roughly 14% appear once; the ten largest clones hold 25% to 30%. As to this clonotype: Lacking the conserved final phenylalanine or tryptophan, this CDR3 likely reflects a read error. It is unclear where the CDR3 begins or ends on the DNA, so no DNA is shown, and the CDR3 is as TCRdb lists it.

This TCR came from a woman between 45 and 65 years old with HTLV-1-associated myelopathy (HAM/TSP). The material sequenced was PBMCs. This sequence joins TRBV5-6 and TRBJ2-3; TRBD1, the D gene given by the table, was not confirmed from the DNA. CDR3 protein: CVSSKQGATHL.